A single sample is the source of the 15 T cell receptor beta chains below, sequenced in a study. TCRdb re-derived calls from the RT-PCR reads in MiXCR, one entry per CDR3 protein. Of about 680,000 distinct CDR3 sequences listed, about 14% are singletons. Sequencing input: memory CD4+ T cells from blood. The receptors stem from a female donor in good health, serving as a healthy control.

This clonotype has a count of ten or more. The chain combines TRBV27 with TRBJ1-5; TRBD1 matches 7 bases. The CDR3 length is 14 residues. CDR1 is MNHEY, CDR2 SMNVEV, per germline (reference sequence). V shed 6 bases and J 2 bases; nucleotides not matched to a gene: 4. CDR3 sequence (DNA): TGTGCCAGCAGCCCTGGACAGGGCAATCAGCCCCAGCATTTT. This codes for CASSPGQGNQPQHF.

CDR3 protein: CSAAGQSSVASTDTQYF. The CDR3 coding sequence is TGCAGTGCTGCGGGACAGTCCTCCGTCGCTAGCACAGATACGCAGTATTTT. The chain recombines TRBV20-1 with TRBJ2-3; tentative D call: TRBD1 (7 bases). Germline CDR1 is DFQATT and CDR2 is SNEGSKA (reference sequence). Trimming left V 5 bases short and J 0 bases short, with 21 bases between. This CDR3 has 17 residues.

This CDR3 is CASSDIVRGPAFF. In DNA, the CDR3 is TGTGCCAGCAGTGACATCGTCAGGGGGCCAGCTTTCTTT. The chain recombines TRBV6-1 with TRBJ1-1; 8 nucleotides align to TRBD1. J lost 10 bases, V lost 3 bases, and 7 bases had no gene match. Germline V gene data show CDR1 as MNHNS and CDR2 as SASEGT. The CDR3 consists of 13 residues.

This clonotype has just one count. The J gene is TRBJ1-3, the V gene TRBV28, with D possibly TRBD1 on 5 matching bases. CDR3 length: 14 amino acids. V was pared by 8 bases and J by 4 bases, with 15 bases between. CDR1 MDHEN and CDR2 SYDVKM come from the germline V gene. CDR3 in amino acids: CASSSTGLGNTIYF. In DNA form, the CDR3 reads TGTGCCAGCTCTAGCACAGGCCTGGGAAACACCATATATTTT.

The chain has TRBV6-1 and TRBJ2-5, with TRBD1 as a possible D gene (6 bases). Germline V gene lookup returns CDR1 MNHNS and CDR2 SASEGT. Trimming removed 5 bases at V and 4 bases at J, with 23 bases between. The CDR3 length is 17 residues. The CDR3 bases are TGTGCCAGCAGTTTTTACCTGCAGGACAGTAGGGTAGAGACCCAGTACTTC. Its translation: CASSFYLQDSRVETQYF.

Points on this clonotype: This may be a read error, as it is one base from a much larger clone. V is TRBV10-2 and J is TRBJ2-5; 7 bases agree with TRBD2. Germline CDR1 is WSHSY and CDR2 is SAAADI. The CDR3 runs 14 residues. The V gene end was trimmed by 7 bases and the J gene end by 5 bases; junction bases not matched to a gene: 10. CDR3 residues: CASNGGRDGETQYF. The CDR3 nucleotides read TGCGCCAGCAACGGGGGGAGGGATGGGGAGACCCAGTACTTC.

This clonotype was observed many times. The V call is TRBV9, the J call TRBJ2-3, with 12 bases matching TRBD2. Germline V gene sequence: CDR1 SGDLS, CDR2 YYNGEE. V was clipped by 4 bases and J by 2 bases; unmatched bases: 5. The CDR3 spans 16 residues. This CDR3 is CASSLLAGGITDTQYF. The DNA of the CDR3 is TGTGCCAGCAGCCTACTAGCGGGGGGTATCACAGATACGCAGTATTTT.

Points on this clonotype: A much larger clonotype is one base distant, so this may be a read error. This CDR3 reads CASSPVQNTEAFF. The CDR3 coding sequence is TGTGCCAGCTCACCAGTGCAGAACACTGAAGCTTTCTTT. The rearrangement links TRBV18 to TRBJ1-1; D unresolved. CDR1 and CDR2 (germline): KGHSH, LQKENI. V was cut by 2 bases and J by 1 base, with 5 bases left in between. CDR3 length: 13 residues.

A few counts support this clonotype. The chain joins TRBV9 to TRBJ2-2; TRBD2 agrees at 8 bases. The V and J ends lost 2 bases and 3 bases, in that order; junction bases with no gene match: 3. The CDR3 has 15 amino acids. Germline values: CDR1 SGDLS, CDR2 YYNGEE. The CDR3 spells CASSVRREDTGELFF. For the CDR3, the DNA is TGTGCCAGCAGCGTTCGGCGGGAGGACACCGGGGAGCTGTTTTTT.

This clonotype came up a few times. This chain links TRBV7-2 with TRBJ2-1; 10 bases align to TRBD1. The V and J ends lost 1 base and 12 bases, in that order; junction bases with no gene match: 9. The CDR3 is 15 residues long. Germline values: CDR1 SGHTA, CDR2 FQGNSA. The CDR3 reads CASSLGTGGSLGQFF. DNA of the CDR3: TGTGCCAGCAGCTTAGGGACAGGGGGGAGCCTGGGGCAGTTCTTC.

As for this clonotype: A much larger clone sits a single nucleotide away, making a read error possible. This rearrangement joins TRBV29-1 to TRBJ2-1, with D unresolved. The germline gives CDR1 SQVTM, CDR2 ANQGSEA. CDR3 length: 14 amino acids. The CDR3 here is CSVYSQSSYNKQFF. CDR3 DNA: TGCAGCGTTTACTCCCAGAGCTCCTACAATAAGCAGTTCTTC.

This chain uses TRBV18 with TRBJ2-6; 10 bases align to TRBD1. Germline V gene sequence: CDR1 KGHSH, CDR2 LQKENI. The ends lost 5 bases at V and 1 base at J; junction bases unmatched: 5. The CDR3 covers 17 residues. The CDR3 reads CASSATGGSSGANVLTF. Here the CDR3 DNA reads TGTGCCAGCTCAGCGACAGGGGGCTCTTCTGGGGCCAACGTCCTGACTTTC.

This clonotype was seen only once. A read error is possible here, since a much larger clone lies one base away. The chain couples TRBV20-1 to TRBJ2-3, with 10 positions matching TRBD2. Germline-derived CDR1 and CDR2 are DFQATT and SNEGSKA (reference sequence). The junction had 11 bases not matched to a gene; V was cut back by 3 bases and J by 8 bases. The CDR3 spans 15 residues. The CDR3: CSASFGTSVRGTQYF. The CDR3 region has the DNA TGCAGTGCTAGTTTCGGGACTAGCGTAAGGGGTACGCAGTATTTT.

This clonotype was picked up a small number of times. The V call is TRBV12-3 or TRBV12-4, the J call TRBJ1-1, with a possible D match to TRBD1 (5 bases). The CDR3 contains 14 residues. V was clipped by 4 bases and J by 4 bases, with 13 bases between them. CDR3 nucleotide sequence: TGTGCCAGCAGTTGGCTTGGGGGGAGCACTGAAGCTTTCTTT. Its protein is CASSWLGGSTEAFF.

The chain is built from TRBV27 and TRBJ2-3; D is uncertain. V was shortened by 6 bases and J by 3 bases, with 10 bases between the two germline ends. The germline V gene has CDR1 MNHEY and CDR2 SMNVEV (reference sequence). CDR3 length equals 13 residues. The CDR3 region has the DNA TGTGCCAGCAGCGACCATGAAACAGATACGCAGTATTTT. Protein: CASSDHETDTQYF.